This paragraph reports one TCR beta chain. Its antigen is still unknown. This entry is derived from a study of T cells in localized non-small cell lung cancer. CDR3 length: 14 amino acids. V lost 1 base to trimming and J lost 7 bases; unmatched junction nucleotides: 2. Germline V gene sequence: CDR1 LGHNA, CDR2 YNFKEQ. Repertoires were generated with immunoSEQ multiplex PCR, while TCRdb's copy carries only in-frame clones and drops some. The table lists about 52,000 clones, around 86% of them singletons. Study results and caveats: Only one tumor region went through sequencing, so heterogeneity may still be there. Adjacent lung exhibited a median of about 56 among the 100 most abundant tumor clones. A raised T cell density in blood coincided with lengthier overall survival. Compared with tumor, uninvolved adjacent lung displayed greater T cell clonality, ranking highest overall.

The receptor's source is a male donor older than 55 with stage III squamous cell lung carcinoma. This specimen consisted of peripheral blood, obtained before any cancer treatment. The chain is built from TRBV4-2 and TRBJ1-4; 8 positions match TRBD1. DNA of the CDR3: TGTGCCAGCAGCCAAGGGACAGGGATTGAAAAACTGTTTTTT. It encodes CASSQGTGIEKLFF.